Below, 24 T cell receptor beta chains from the same sample are listed, as sequenced in a study of T cells in Graves' hyperthyroidism and ophthalmopathy. Amplification of TCR beta CDR3 regions was performed using RNA transcripts as template. First-round RT-PCR with HTBI primers amplified the TCR CDR3 region. Via MiXCR, TCRdb re-called the multiplex PCR reads, giving one row per CDR3 protein. The sample records some 600,000 distinct CDR3 sequences, about 14% being singletons. Sequencing was done on a sample of blood. The origin of the receptors is a woman aged 25 to 45 with Graves' hyperthyroidism that later progressed to Graves' ophthalmopathy.

Ten or more counts support this clonotype. J is TRBJ1-3 and V is TRBV20-1, with D uncertain. In germline, CDR1 is DFQATT, CDR2 SNEGSKA (reference sequence). The V end was cut by 3 bases, the J end by 3 bases, with 15 bases between. The CDR3 extends over 15 amino acids. The CDR3 nucleotides read TGCAGTGCTAGTACTGCGGGTGTGAGTGGAAACACCATATATTTT. Translated, it gives CSASTAGVSGNTIYF.

This clonotype was seen ten or more times. One junction end disagrees with the germline gene, perhaps due to a read error. This chain's CDR3 is CASSLGQGEAFF. The CDR3 DNA reads TGTGCCAGCAGCTTAGGGCAGGGCGAAGCTTTCTTT. The chain combines TRBV5-1 with TRBJ1-1; D is perhaps TRBD1 (5 bases). The germline gives CDR1 SGHRS, CDR2 YFSETQ. The CDR3 contains 12 residues.

This clonotype was seen many times. The chain couples TRBV5-1 to TRBJ2-1; D call uncertain. The ends were cut back, 0 bases at V and 2 bases at J, with 6 bases in the middle. The CDR3 contains 14 residues. Looked up from germline, CDR1 is SGHRS and CDR2 is YFSETQ. The CDR3 coding sequence is TGCGCCAGCAGCTTGGGGCAGACCTACAATGAGCAGTTCTTC. Translating gives CASSLGQTYNEQFF.

This clonotype showed up just once. The chain employs TRBV7-9 and TRBJ1-5; D not certain. This CDR3 spans 13 amino acids. CDR1 and CDR2 from the germline V gene are SEHNR and FQNEAQ (reference sequence). The V gene lost 1 base and the J gene lost 7 bases, with 8 bases spanning the gap. The CDR3 here is CASSLDVEQPQHF. CDR3 DNA sequence: TGTGCCAGCAGCTTAGATGTTGAACAGCCCCAGCATTTT.

This clonotype has a count of ten or more. This sequence joins TRBV29-1 and TRBJ1-1; TRBD1 agrees at 9 bases. Germline V CDR1 and CDR2: SQVTM, ANQGSEA. CDR3 length: 14 residues. V lost 3 bases, J lost 11 bases, and 13 bases stayed unmatched. CDR3 protein: CSVETGQGDLVAFF. The CDR3 region has the DNA TGCAGCGTTGAGACGGGACAGGGAGATTTGGTGGCTTTCTTT. The whole variable domain, remainder taken from reference TRBV29-1 and TRBJ1-1, is SAVISQKPSRDICQRGTSLTIQCQVDSQVTMMFWYRQQPGQSLTLIATANQGSEATYESGFVIDKFPISRPNLTFSTLTVSNMSPEDSSIYLCSVETGQGDLVAFFGQGTRLTVV.

This clonotype was recorded at least ten times. The chain joins TRBV7-2 to TRBJ1-2; possibly TRBD1 for D (6 bases). Germline CDR1 and CDR2: SGHTA and FQGNSA. The CDR3 totals 15 residues. V lost 1 base and J lost 2, with 11 bases in between. CDR3 DNA sequence: TGTGCCAGCAGCTTAGGGGACACCCTCAACTATGGCTACACCTTC. Translated, it gives CASSLGDTLNYGYTF.

This clonotype showed up many times. This chain connects TRBV11-2 to TRBJ1-1, with D possibly being TRBD1 (5 bases). This CDR3 has 12 residues. Germline-derived CDR1 and CDR2 are SGHAT and FQNNGV. With 2 bases removed from V and 7 bases from J, the gap between germline ends came to 8 bases. CDR3 bases: TGTGCCAGCAGCTTATGGGGGGTTGAAGCTTTCTTT. Protein sequence: CASSLWGVEAFF.

This clonotype was recorded at least ten times. This chain joins TRBV28 and TRBJ1-2; no clear D gene. The ends were cut back, 6 bases at V and 4 bases at J, with 9 bases in the middle. This CDR3 has 12 residues. Germline V CDR1 and CDR2: MDHEN, SYDVKM. The CDR3 nucleotides read TGTGCCAGCAGCTTACCAGGCTATGGCTACACCTTC. Amino acid sequence: CASSLPGYGYTF.

This clonotype was seen only a few times. The V gene is TRBV24-1, the J gene TRBJ2-2, with TRBD1 matching over 10 bases. V shed 5 bases and J 4 bases; nucleotides not matched to a gene: 12. In germline, CDR1 is KGHDR, CDR2 SFDVKD. The CDR3 totals 18 residues. The CDR3 is CATSGPTPGQGTTGELFF. In DNA, the CDR3 is TGTGCCACCAGTGGTCCCACTCCGGGACAGGGGACCACCGGGGAGCTGTTTTTT.

V usage is TRBV18 and J usage is TRBJ1-1; no definite D call. The V end was cut by 1 base, the J end by 0 bases, with 6 bases between. The CDR3 consists of 14 residues. Germline loops: CDR1 KGHSH, CDR2 LQKENI. The chain's CDR3 is CASSPQAVNTEAFF. The CDR3 DNA is TGTGCCAGCTCACCACAGGCTGTGAACACTGAAGCTTTCTTT.

The rearrangement uses TRBV7-2 and TRBJ1-6, with 7 nucleotides matching TRBD1. Germline V gives CDR1 SGHTA, CDR2 FQGNSA. The CDR3 consists of 15 residues. Trimming took 1 base from V and 7 from J; bases not matched to a gene: 4. In nucleotides, the CDR3 is TGTGCCAGCAGCTTAGGTCCACAGGGGAATTCACCCCTCCACTTT. This gives the protein CASSLGPQGNSPLHF.

The rearrangement uses TRBV27 and TRBJ2-3, with D perhaps assigned TRBD1 or TRBD2 (7 bases each). The CDR3 runs to 16 residues. V was trimmed by 7 bases and J by 0 bases, leaving 17 bases between them. Germline V gene sequence: CDR1 MNHEY, CDR2 SMNVEV (reference sequence). The CDR3 loop is CASTQGGPLSTDTQYF. The DNA for the CDR3 is TGTGCCAGCACCCAGGGGGGGCCACTTAGCACAGATACGCAGTATTTT.

The gene calls are TRBV14 and TRBJ1-3, with D uncertain. The CDR3 is made up of 16 amino acids. V was pared by 5 bases and J by 2 bases, with 16 bases between. The germline gives CDR1 SGHDN, CDR2 FVKESK. CDR3 DNA: TGTGCCAGCAGCAACAACCTCGGGGAAGCTGGAAACACCATATATTTT. Its protein product is CASSNNLGEAGNTIYF.

This clonotype has a count of ten or more. This chain uses TRBV7-8 with TRBJ1-2; 10 bases are shared with TRBD1. Unmatched junction bases numbered 0, after V lost 4 bases and J lost 7 bases. The CDR3 covers 12 residues. CDR1 and CDR2 (germline): SGHVS, FQNEAQ. The CDR3 DNA reads as TGTGCCAGCAGCTGGGACAGGGGTGGCTACACCTTC. Translation: CASSWDRGGYTF. The full variable domain, in which reference TRBV7-8 and TRBJ1-2 provide the parts outside the CDR3, is GAGVSQSPRYKVAKRGQDVALRCDPISGHVSLFWYQQALGQGPEFLTYFQNEAQLDKSGLPSDRFFAERPEGSVSTLKIQRTQQEDSAVYLCASSWDRGGYTFGSGTRLTVV.

This clonotype was recorded a few times. J is TRBJ1-1 and V is TRBV25-1; the D gene is possibly TRBD1 (6 bases). Trimming removed 1 base from V and 6 bases from J, with 18 bases in between. The CDR3 is made up of 16 amino acids. Germline loops: CDR1 MGHDK, CDR2 SYGVNS. The CDR3 bases are TGTGCCAGCAGTGAATTTTCAGGGGTGGGGGTGGCTGAAGCTTTCTTT. Its translation: CASSEFSGVGVAEAFF. Variable domain in full (rest from reference TRBV25-1 and TRBJ1-1): EADIYQTPRYLVIGTGKKITLECSQTMGHDKMYWYQQDPGMELHLIHYSYGVNSTEKGDLSSESTVSRIRTEHFPLTLESARPSHTSQYLCASSEFSGVGVAEAFFGQGTRLTVV.

This clonotype has only a few counts. The rearrangement joins TRBV15 to TRBJ2-7, with 10 bases fitting TRBD1. J gave up 7 bases and V 8 bases, and 11 bases lay outside the gene matches. The V gene's germline CDR1 is LNHNV and CDR2 YYDKDF (reference sequence). The CDR3 consists of 14 residues. The CDR3, as DNA: TGTGCCACCGGGACCGGGACAGGGGTTGAGGAGCAGTACTTC. Residues: CATGTGTGVEEQYF.

This chain links TRBV6-1 with TRBJ2-1; D is uncertain. This CDR3 region has 13 residues. With 6 bases removed from V and 2 bases from J, the gap between germline ends came to 8 bases. The germline CDR1 and CDR2 sequences are MNHNS and SASEGT. CDR3 in amino acids: CASSKWAYNEQFF. The CDR3 DNA reads as TGTGCCAGCAGCAAATGGGCCTACAATGAGCAGTTCTTC.

This clonotype was counted only a few times. The chain employs TRBV24-1 and TRBJ1-2; D is unresolved. CDR1 KGHDR and CDR2 SFDVKD come from the germline V gene. Trimming cost V 6 bases and J 2 bases, with 12 bases left between them. This CDR3 has 14 amino acids. In DNA form, the CDR3 reads TGTGCCACCAGTAGGAACGGGATCAACTATGGCTACACCTTC. Residues: CATSRNGINYGYTF.

Ten or more counts support this clonotype. The CDR3: CASSPRDFRWEQYF. The DNA for the CDR3 is TGCGCCAGCAGCCCCAGGGACTTCAGGTGGGAGCAGTACTTC. The rearrangement uses TRBV5-1 and TRBJ2-7; D may be TRBD2 (6 bases). The germline V and J ends were trimmed by 4 bases and 7 bases, with 18 bases remaining between them. Germline CDR1 is SGHRS and CDR2 is YFSETQ. The CDR3 has 14 residues.

The rearrangement links TRBV7-9 to TRBJ1-2; 12 nucleotides match TRBD1. Trimming cost V 5 bases and J 4 bases; bases outside gene matches: 11. The CDR3 loop spans 17 amino acids. Germline V lookup: CDR1 SEHNR, CDR2 FQNEAQ (reference sequence). The CDR3 sequence is CASSPRAGTGGVYGYTF. The CDR3, as DNA: TGTGCCAGCAGCCCACGAGCCGGGACAGGGGGCGTCTATGGCTACACCTTC.

This clonotype appeared many times. The chain combines TRBV27 with TRBJ1-6; D is unclear. The CDR3 sequence is 13 residues long. Per the germline V gene, CDR1 is MNHEY and CDR2 is SMNVEV (reference sequence). With 0 bases removed from V and 10 bases from J, the gap between germline ends came to 7 bases. This CDR3 reads CASSLSSESPLHF. The CDR3 DNA reads as TGTGCCAGCAGTTTATCGTCTGAATCACCCCTCCACTTT.

This clonotype was detected ten times or more. The CDR3 sequence: CASSLTVNAGGPETQYF. The DNA for the CDR3 is TGTGCCAGCAGCTTAACTGTCAACGCGGGAGGCCCCGAGACCCAGTACTTC. The J gene is TRBJ2-5, the V gene TRBV7-3, with TRBD2 matching over 8 bases. CDR1 and CDR2 from the germline V gene are SGHTA and FQGTGA. The CDR3 sequence is 17 residues long. V shed 0 bases, J shed 5 bases, and the junction held 11 bases outside the gene matches. Based on the CDR3 plus reference TRBV7-3 and TRBJ2-5, the full variable domain is GAGVSQTPSNKVTEKGKYVELRCDPISGHTALYWYRQSLGQGPEFLIYFQGTGAADDSGLPNDRFFAVRPEGSVSTLKIQRTERGDSAVYLCASSLTVNAGGPETQYFGPGTRLLVL.

The chain has TRBV19 and TRBJ2-1; D perhaps matches TRBD2 (7 bases). This CDR3 is built from 14 residues. From germline, CDR1 is LNHDA and CDR2 SQIVND (reference sequence). The ends were cut back, 6 bases at V and 7 bases at J, with 16 bases in the middle. This CDR3 reads CASRPGGRGNEQFF. CDR3 coding DNA: TGTGCCAGTAGACCGGGAGGAAGGGGGAATGAGCAGTTCTTC.

The rearrangement links TRBV7-2 to TRBJ2-7, with 9 bases that match TRBD2. Germline V lookup: CDR1 SGHTA, CDR2 FQGNSA. The CDR3 length is 14 residues. The ends lost 4 bases at V and 12 bases at J; junction bases unmatched: 13. This CDR3 reads CASSSHAGTSNRYF. CDR3 DNA sequence: TGTGCCAGCAGCTCGCACGCCGGGACTAGCAATAGGTACTTC.